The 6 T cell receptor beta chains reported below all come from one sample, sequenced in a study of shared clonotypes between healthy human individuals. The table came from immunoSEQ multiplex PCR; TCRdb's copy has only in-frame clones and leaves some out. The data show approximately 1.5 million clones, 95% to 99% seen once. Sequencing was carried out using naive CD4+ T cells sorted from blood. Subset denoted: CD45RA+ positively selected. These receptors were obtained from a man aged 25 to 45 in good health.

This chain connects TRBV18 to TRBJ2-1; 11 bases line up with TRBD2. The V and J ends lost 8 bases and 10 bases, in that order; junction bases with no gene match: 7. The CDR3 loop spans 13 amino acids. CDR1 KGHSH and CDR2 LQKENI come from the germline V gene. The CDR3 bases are TGTGCCAGCGCGCCGGGACTAGCGGACGAGCAGTTCTTC. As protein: CASAPGLADEQFF.

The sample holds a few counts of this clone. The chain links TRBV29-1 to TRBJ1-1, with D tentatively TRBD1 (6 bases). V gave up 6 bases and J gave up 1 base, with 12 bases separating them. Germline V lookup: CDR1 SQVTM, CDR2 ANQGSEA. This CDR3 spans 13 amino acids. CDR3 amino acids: CSVGTKGNTEAFF. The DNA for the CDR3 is TGCAGCGTGGGGACAAAGGGGAACACTGAAGCTTTCTTT.

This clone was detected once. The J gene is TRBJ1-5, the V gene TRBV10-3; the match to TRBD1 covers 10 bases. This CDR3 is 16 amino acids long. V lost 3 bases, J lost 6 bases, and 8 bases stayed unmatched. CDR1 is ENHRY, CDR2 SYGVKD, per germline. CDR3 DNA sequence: TGTGCCATCAGTGACCCGGGACAGGGGTTGAGTCAGCCCCAGCATTTT. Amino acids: CAISDPGQGLSQPQHF.

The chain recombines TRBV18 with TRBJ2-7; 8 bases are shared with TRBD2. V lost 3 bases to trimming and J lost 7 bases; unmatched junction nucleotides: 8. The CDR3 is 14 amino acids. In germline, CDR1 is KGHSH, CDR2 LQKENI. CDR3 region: CASSPGTRGAEQYF. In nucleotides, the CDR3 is TGTGCCAGCTCACCTGGGACTAGGGGTGCGGAGCAGTACTTC.

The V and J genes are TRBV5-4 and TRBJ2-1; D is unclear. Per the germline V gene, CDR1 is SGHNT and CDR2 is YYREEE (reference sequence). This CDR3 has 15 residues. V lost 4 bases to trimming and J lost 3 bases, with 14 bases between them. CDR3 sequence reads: CASSARIADYNEQFF. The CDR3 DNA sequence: TGTGCCAGCAGCGCTCGAATTGCGGACTACAATGAGCAGTTCTTC.

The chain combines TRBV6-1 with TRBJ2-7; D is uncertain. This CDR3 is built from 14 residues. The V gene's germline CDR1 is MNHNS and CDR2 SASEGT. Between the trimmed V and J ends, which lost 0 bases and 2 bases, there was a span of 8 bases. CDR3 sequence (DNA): TGTGCCAGCAGTGAAGCAGGCAACGCCTACGAGCAGTACTTC. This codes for CASSEAGNAYEQYF.